The TCR beta chain under discussion was sequenced for a study of T cells in Graves' hyperthyroidism and ophthalmopathy. V gave up 4 bases and J gave up 3 bases, with 18 bases separating them. The CDR3 consists of 16 residues. The germline V gene encodes CDR1 SGHRS and CDR2 YFSETQ. Template material for amplifying TCR beta CDR3 regions consisted of RNA transcripts. In the first-round RT-PCR of the TCR CDR3, the HTBI primer set was used. TCRdb fed the multiplex PCR reads into MiXCR, producing one record per CDR3 protein. This table has roughly 500,000 distinct CDR3 sequences, just over 45% appearing once. Criteria for exclusion of patients were uncontrolled infection, other autoimmune disease, pregnancy or lactation. Diagnoses were made from clinical symptoms, serum measures (thyroxine and TRAb), thyroid ultrasound and orbital computed tomography.

The clonotype originates from an adult woman with Graves' disease, either hyperthyroidism or ophthalmopathy (not recorded which). Input material: peripheral blood or thyroid tissue (not recorded which). V is TRBV5-1 and J is TRBJ2-3; D is perhaps TRBD1 or TRBD2 (5 bases each). The DNA of the CDR3 is TGCGCCAGCAGCCCCGGGGTACAGGCTGGGACAGATACGCAGTATTTT. It yields the protein CASSPGVQAGTDTQYF. Full variable domain (remainder filled in from reference TRBV5-1 and TRBJ2-3): KAGVTQTPRYLIKTRGQQVTLSCSPISGHRSVSWYQQTPGQGLQFLFEYFSETQRNKGNFPGRFSGRQFSNSRSEMNVSTLELGDSALYLCASSPGVQAGTDTQYFGPGTRLTVL.